The TCR beta chain described here comes from a study of blood T cell repertoires in COVID-19. The CDR3 has 16 residues. The germline CDR1 and CDR2 sequences are SGHVS and FNYEAQ. The V gene end was trimmed by 2 bases and the J gene end by 4 bases; junction bases not matched to a gene: 8. Method: immunoSEQ multiplex PCR; TCRdb's copy keeps in-frame clones and lacks some. The sample consists of fewer than 300,000 clones, approximately 82% of them appearing once. Sequencing was carried out using peripheral blood. The sequence came from a woman younger than 35 with acute or convalescent COVID-19. The chain is built from TRBV7-6 and TRBJ2-1; 7 bases are a match to TRBD1. The CDR3 nucleotides read TGTGCCAGCAGCTTAAGGGGGCACAGCGAGTACAATGAGCAGTTCTTC. Its protein is CASSLRGHSEYNEQFF.